The following is a T cell receptor (beta chain) sequence with its context. The sample belongs to a study of cytomegalovirus exposure and HLA in healthy donors. On the study more broadly: Most donors, more than 80% of 398 genotyped, fell in the Caucasian-associated ancestry cluster.

The CDR3 is 13 residues long. Trimming pared 4 bases from V and 0 bases from J, leaving 6 bases between. The germline V gene encodes CDR1 LNHDA and CDR2 SQIVND (reference sequence). Primers included in the PCR were 60 Vbeta and 13 Jbeta primers. Data came from immunoSEQ multiplex PCR; TCRdb stores just in-frame clones and leaves some out. The sample lists 150,000 to 200,000 clones; 85% were seen once. This clonotype originated in a woman aged 50 to 60 in good health and CMV-seronegative. V is TRBV19 and J is TRBJ1-2; D is perhaps TRBD1 (6 bases). Sequencing input: PBMCs. The CDR3 loop is CASSRDTNYGYTF. CDR3 nucleotides: TGTGCCAGTAGTAGGGACACTAACTATGGCTACACCTTC.